A selection of T cell receptor beta chains follows, all from one sample in a study of regulatory T cells in long-lasting Graves disease. In TCRdb, the multiplex PCR reads were re-called with MiXCR into one record per CDR3 protein. The profile shows about 540,000 distinct CDR3 sequences, less than 15% of them singletons. These data were also filed under a second study, of T cells in Graves' hyperthyroidism and ophthalmopathy.

This specimen consisted of peripheral blood mononuclear cells (PBMCs), obtained at new diagnosis, from a patient treated with antithyroid drugs. The receptors shown here come from a man aged 25-45 years with Graves disease. CDR3s include the opening cysteine and the closing phenylalanine or tryptophan. Fields, in order: D gene, V gene, J gene, clone size, CDR3 DNA, CDR3 protein. D genes are given only for firm matches. Clone size appears in some rows only: once, few, many, or a class for an expanded clone.

d_call: TRBD2
v_call: TRBV11-3
j_call: TRBJ2-2
clone_size: many
cdr3_nt: TGTGCCAGCAGCTTACTACGGACTAGCGGGGCGGCGAACACCGGGGAGCTGTTTTTT
cdr3_aa: CASSLLRTSGAANTGELFF

d_call: -
v_call: TRBV2
j_call: TRBJ2-5
clone_size: many
cdr3_nt: TGTGCCACCTGCCGAACCTTTCAAGAGACCCAGTACTTC
cdr3_aa: CATCRTFQETQYF

d_call: -
v_call: TRBV20-1
j_call: TRBJ2-5
clone_size: many
cdr3_nt: TGCAGCGCTCGGCGCGGCCAAGAGACCCAGTACTTC
cdr3_aa: CSARRGQETQYF

d_call: -
v_call: TRBV19
j_call: TRBJ2-1
clone_size: -
cdr3_nt: TGTGCCAGTAAGTCCAGCCCCCATGAGCATTTCTTC
cdr3_aa: CASKSSPHEHFF

d_call: TRBD2
v_call: TRBV2
j_call: TRBJ2-7
clone_size: few
cdr3_nt: TGTGCCAGCATAGCGGGTTCCTACGAGCAGTACTTC
cdr3_aa: CASIAGSYEQYF

d_call: -
v_call: TRBV5-1
j_call: TRBJ2-5
clone_size: -
cdr3_nt: TGCGCCAGCAGCCAGGGGGGACACCCCCGGGAGACCCAGTACTTC
cdr3_aa: CASSQGGHPRETQYF

d_call: -
v_call: TRBV29-1
j_call: TRBJ1-1
clone_size: many
cdr3_nt: TGCAGCGCCTGGACGAACACTGAAGCTTTCTTT
cdr3_aa: CSAWTNTEAFF

d_call: -
v_call: TRBV11-2
j_call: TRBJ2-4
clone_size: few
cdr3_nt: TGTGCCAGCAGCTTGACTCCCTCCCAAAACATTCAGTACTTC
cdr3_aa: CASSLTPSQNIQYF

d_call: -
v_call: TRBV6-1
j_call: TRBJ1-3
clone_size: many
cdr3_nt: TGTGCCAGCACCGGACACGGATTCTCTGGAAACACCATATATTTT
cdr3_aa: CASTGHGFSGNTIYF

d_call: -
v_call: TRBV28
j_call: TRBJ1-5
clone_size: -
cdr3_nt: TGTGCCAGCAGTCCCCATTCAGGAAGCAATCAGCCCCAGCATTTT
cdr3_aa: CASSPHSGSNQPQHF

d_call: -
v_call: TRBV6-1
j_call: TRBJ1-5
clone_size: many
cdr3_nt: TGTGCCAGCAGCCCCGGGACGGCGACTTATAGCAATCAGCCCCAGCATTTT
cdr3_aa: CASSPGTATYSNQPQHF

d_call: -
v_call: TRBV12-5
j_call: TRBJ2-5
clone_size: -
cdr3_nt: TGTGCTAGTGGTTTGGGCGTCCAAGAGACCCAGTACTTC
cdr3_aa: CASGLGVQETQYF

d_call: -
v_call: TRBV3-1
j_call: TRBJ2-3
clone_size: -
cdr3_nt: TGTGCCAGCAGCCCCCGCAGCGACTCTAGCACAGATACGCAGTATTTT
cdr3_aa: CASSPRSDSSTDTQYF

d_call: -
v_call: TRBV4-2
j_call: TRBJ2-3
clone_size: once
cdr3_nt: TGTGCCAGCAGCCAAGAGAGGGGTGGGCCAGATACGCAGTATTTT
cdr3_aa: CASSQERGGPDTQYF

d_call: -
v_call: TRBV18
j_call: TRBJ1-1
clone_size: few
cdr3_nt: TGTGCCAGCTCCCCCGGCATGGACACTGAAGCTTTCTTT
cdr3_aa: CASSPGMDTEAFF

d_call: TRBD2
v_call: TRBV7-2
j_call: TRBJ2-2
clone_size: many
cdr3_nt: TGTGCCAGCTCGTCAAGAGCGGGGAGAGGCATCGGGGAGCTGTTTTTT
cdr3_aa: CASSSRAGRGIGELFF

d_call: TRBD2
v_call: TRBV5-6
j_call: TRBJ2-1
clone_size: -
cdr3_nt: TGTGCCAGCAGCTTGCCAGCGGGGGGTTACAATGAGCAGTTCTTC
cdr3_aa: CASSLPAGGYNEQFF

d_call: -
v_call: TRBV19
j_call: TRBJ2-3
clone_size: few
cdr3_nt: TGTGCCAGTAGTATTGGAGGTTACGCAGATACGCAGTATTTT
cdr3_aa: CASSIGGYADTQYF

d_call: TRBD1
v_call: TRBV27
j_call: TRBJ2-5
clone_size: few
cdr3_nt: TGTGCCAGCAAACAGGGGACAATGGGAGAGACCCAGTACTTC
cdr3_aa: CASKQGTMGETQYF

d_call: TRBD2
v_call: TRBV12-3/TRBV12-4
j_call: TRBJ2-2
clone_size: -
cdr3_nt: TGTGCCAGCAGCAAACAACTAGCGGGAGGGACCGGGGAGCTGTTTTTT
cdr3_aa: CASSKQLAGGTGELFF

d_call: -
v_call: TRBV12-5
j_call: TRBJ2-7
clone_size: many
cdr3_nt: TGTGCTAGTGGTGACCTCGGTGGTCCGGGGGAGCAGTACTTC
cdr3_aa: CASGDLGGPGEQYF

d_call: TRBD1
v_call: TRBV15
j_call: TRBJ1-1
clone_size: many
cdr3_nt: TGTGCCACCAGCCGAAACAGGGGGAACACTGAAGCTTTCTTT
cdr3_aa: CATSRNRGNTEAFF

d_call: TRBD1
v_call: TRBV5-1
j_call: TRBJ2-4
clone_size: many
cdr3_nt: TGCGCCAGCAGAATCGAGGGGGCCGGCAAAAACATTCAGTACTTC
cdr3_aa: CASRIEGAGKNIQYF

d_call: -
v_call: TRBV20-1
j_call: TRBJ1-3
clone_size: many
cdr3_nt: TGCAGTGCTAGAGACCCGCGCTCTGGAAACACCATATATTTT
cdr3_aa: CSARDPRSGNTIYF

d_call: -
v_call: TRBV5-4
j_call: TRBJ2-1
clone_size: many
cdr3_nt: TGTGCCAGCAGCTTCGCGCGGGCCTTAAGCTCCTACAATGAGCAGTTCTTC
cdr3_aa: CASSFARALSSYNEQFF

d_call: TRBD2
v_call: TRBV7-9
j_call: TRBJ2-5
clone_size: -
cdr3_nt: TGTGCCAGCAGCTTAGCGGGGGGGTCTAGCGTGCAAGAGACCCAGTACTTC
cdr3_aa: CASSLAGGSSVQETQYF

d_call: -
v_call: TRBV24-1
j_call: TRBJ2-4
clone_size: many
cdr3_nt: TGTGCCACCAGTGAGGACGACAGAAACATTCAGTACTTC
cdr3_aa: CATSEDDRNIQYF

d_call: -
v_call: TRBV7-7
j_call: TRBJ1-1
clone_size: many
cdr3_nt: TGTGCTAGCAGCTATCAGGCGAACACTGAAGCTTTCTTT
cdr3_aa: CASSYQANTEAFF

d_call: TRBD1
v_call: TRBV11-2
j_call: TRBJ1-1
clone_size: many
cdr3_nt: TGTGCCAGCAGCAAGGGACAGGGACTGAACACTGAAGCTTTCTTT
cdr3_aa: CASSKGQGLNTEAFF

d_call: -
v_call: TRBV28
j_call: TRBJ1-6
clone_size: many
cdr3_nt: TGTGCCAGCAGAGTTGAAGGAGGTAGTAAGAATTCACCCCTCCACTTT
cdr3_aa: CASRVEGGSKNSPLHF

d_call: TRBD1
v_call: TRBV2
j_call: TRBJ2-7
clone_size: many
cdr3_nt: TGTGCCAGCAGTGAGGTAGGACAGGGGGCCTACGAGCAGTACTTC
cdr3_aa: CASSEVGQGAYEQYF